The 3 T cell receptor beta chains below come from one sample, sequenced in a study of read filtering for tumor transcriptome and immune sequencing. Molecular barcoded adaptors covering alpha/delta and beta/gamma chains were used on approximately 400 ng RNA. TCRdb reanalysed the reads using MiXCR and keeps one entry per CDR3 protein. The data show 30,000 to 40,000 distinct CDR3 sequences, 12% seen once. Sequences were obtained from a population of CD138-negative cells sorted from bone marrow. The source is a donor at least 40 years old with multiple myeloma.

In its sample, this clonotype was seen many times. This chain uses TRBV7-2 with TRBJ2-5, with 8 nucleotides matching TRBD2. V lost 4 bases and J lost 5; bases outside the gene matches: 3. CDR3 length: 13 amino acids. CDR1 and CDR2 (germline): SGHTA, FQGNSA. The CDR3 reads CASSSGGAETQYF. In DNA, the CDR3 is TGTGCCAGCAGCTCCGGGGGGGCCGAGACCCAGTACTTC. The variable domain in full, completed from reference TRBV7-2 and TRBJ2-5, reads GAGVSQSPSNKVTEKGKDVELRCDPISGHTALYWYRQSLGQGLEFLIYFQGNSAPDKSGLPSDRFSAERTGGSVSTLTIQRTQQEDSAVYLCASSSGGAETQYFGPGTRLLVL.

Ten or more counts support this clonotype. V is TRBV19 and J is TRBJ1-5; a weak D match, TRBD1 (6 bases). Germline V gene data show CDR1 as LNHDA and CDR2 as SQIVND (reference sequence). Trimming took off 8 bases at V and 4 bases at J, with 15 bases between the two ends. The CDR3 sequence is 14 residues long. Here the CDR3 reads CASRQAGTNQPQHF. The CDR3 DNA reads TGTGCCAGTCGACAGGCTGGCACTAATCAGCCCCAGCATTTT.

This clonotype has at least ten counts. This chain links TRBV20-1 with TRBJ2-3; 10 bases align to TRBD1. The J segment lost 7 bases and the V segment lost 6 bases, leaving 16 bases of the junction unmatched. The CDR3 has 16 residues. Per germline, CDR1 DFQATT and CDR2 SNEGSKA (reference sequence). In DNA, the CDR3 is TGCAGTGCCTGCCAGGGACAGGGGAATGAAAGGTATACGCAGTATTTT. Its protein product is CSACQGQGNERYTQYF.